Presented here are 18 T cell receptor beta chains from one specimen sequenced in a study of T cells in women clearing cervical HPV infection. Using immunoSEQ multiplex PCR, the repertoire was profiled, and TCRdb retains in-frame clones only, with some absent. The sample totals about 17,000 clones; its top ten clones hold 9.5% to 12%. The sample comprised blood buffy coat. The source is a woman aged 18-70 years with a cervical HPV16 infection that either progressed to CIN3+ or cleared (not recorded which).

Comment on this clone: The read gets to within 3 residues of the CDR3 end, and the germline J gene fills in the rest. The J gene is TRBJ2-3, the V gene TRBV5-1; TRBD1 aligns across 7 bases. This CDR3 is 15 amino acids long. Per germline, CDR1 SGHRS and CDR2 YFSETQ. Unmatched junction bases numbered 7, after V lost 2 bases and J lost 4 bases. The covered CDR3 bases are TGCGCCAGCAGCTTACAGGGGCGGCTGGCAGATACG. Translating gives CASSLQGRLADT. The complete CDR3 sequence is CASSLQGRLADTQYF.

Remarks on this clone: The CDR3 end is not reached by the read, which stops 3 residues before it; the germline J gene fills it in. The J gene is TRBJ2-2, the V gene TRBV5-1; 7 nucleotides align to TRBD1. The V gene end was trimmed by 0 bases and the J gene end by 8 bases; junction bases not matched to a gene: 1. CDR1 and CDR2 (germline): SGHRS, YFSETQ. There are 13 residues in the CDR3. Incomplete CDR3 DNA: TGCGCCAGCAGCTTGGAGGGACAGGGGGAG. Translated: CASSLEGQGE. The whole CDR3 is CASSLEGQGELFF. Based on the CDR3 plus reference TRBV5-1 and TRBJ2-2, the full variable domain is KAGVTQTPRYLIKTRGQQVTLSCSPISGHRSVSWYQQTPGQGLQFLFEYFSETQRNKGNFPGRFSGRQFSNSRSEMNVSTLELGDSALYLCASSLEGQGELFFGEGSRLTVL.

The part of the CDR3 DNA that was read is TGCAGTGCCTTAGACAGGGGCCTTAATTCCTACGAG. This sequence encodes CSALDRGLNSYE. The entire CDR3 is CSALDRGLNSYEQYF. V is TRBV20-1 and J is TRBJ2-7; 8 nucleotides match TRBD1. The read falls 3 residues short of the CDR3 end, and the missing part is taken from the germline J gene. CDR3 length: 15 amino acids. Germline V gives CDR1 DFQATT, CDR2 SNEGSKA (reference sequence). With 6 bases clipped from V and 1 base from J, the junction kept 11 bases outside the gene matches.

Worth noting for this clone: The CDR3 end is not reached by the read, which stops 3 residues before it; the germline J gene fills it in. V usage is TRBV19 and J usage is TRBJ2-7, with TRBD1 matching 10 bases. Germline CDR1 reads LNHDA; CDR2 reads SQIVND (reference sequence). The V segment lost 4 bases and the J segment 2 bases; nucleotides outside the gene matches: 8. The CDR3 contains 16 residues. CDR3 region: CASSSFAGQGTYEQYF. CDR3 bases read: TGTGCCAGTAGTAGCTTTGCGGGACAGGGGACCTACGAG.

Note on this clone: The CDR3 is cut off 3 residues early in the read; its end comes from the germline J gene. The sample holds other DNA sequences that translate to the same CDR3. The V call is TRBV5-1, the J call TRBJ2-1, with 7 bases aligning to TRBD2. Per germline, CDR1 SGHRS and CDR2 YFSETQ. The CDR3 is made up of 16 amino acids. J gave up 2 bases and V 4 bases, and 9 bases lay outside the gene matches. The CDR3 bases that were read are TGCGCCAGCAGCCCGCTAGAAGCGGGACCCTACAATGAG. It is translated as CASSPLEAGPYNE. The whole CDR3 sequence is CASSPLEAGPYNEQFF.

With regard to this clone: The sequence runs out 3 residues before the end of the CDR3; the remainder is reconstructed from the germline J gene. The chain couples TRBV5-1 to TRBJ2-7; D might be TRBD1 (8 bases). The CDR3 length is 15 residues. The germline gives CDR1 SGHRS, CDR2 YFSETQ. Trimming pared 7 bases from V and 3 bases from J, leaving 20 bases between. CDR3 loop: CASGPGTGGDYEQYF. The part of the CDR3 DNA that was read is TGCGCCAGCGGACCAGGAACAGGGGGGGACTACGAG.

Comment on this clone: The CDR3 is cut off 3 residues early in the read; its end comes from the germline J gene. V is TRBV30 and J is TRBJ1-5, with a weak D call TRBD1 (5 bases). CDR1 is GTSNPN, CDR2 SVGIG, per germline (reference sequence). The CDR3 extends over 13 amino acids. V was pared by 4 bases and J by 0 bases, with 7 bases between. Here the CDR3 reads CAWTGNSNQPQHF. Incomplete CDR3 DNA: TGTGCCTGGACAGGGAATAGCAATCAGCCC. Complete variable domain (other parts from reference TRBV30 and TRBJ1-5): SQTIHQWPATLVQPVGSPLSLECTVEGTSNPNLYWYRQAAGRGLQLLFYSVGIGQISSEVPQNLSASRPQDRQFILSSKKLLLSDSGFYLCAWTGNSNQPQHFGDGTRLSIL.

Of note for this clone: The CDR3 end falls 3 residues outside the read, so it is completed with the germline J gene. The V gene is TRBV2, the J gene TRBJ2-7, with no clear D. Germline CDR1 and CDR2: SNHLY and FYNNEI. This CDR3 region has 14 residues. V lost 1 base and J 1 base, leaving 8 bases between the germline ends. The CDR3 DNA, read in part, is TGTGCCAGCAGTGAAGTGGCTCTGTCCTACGAG. Amino acids: CASSEVALSYE. The whole CDR3 reads CASSEVALSYEQYF.

Comment on this clone: The read gets to within 3 residues of the CDR3 end, and the germline J gene fills in the rest. The J gene is TRBJ2-1, the V gene TRBV11-3; 8 bases map to TRBD2. The CDR3 loop spans 15 amino acids. Germline CDR1 is SGHNT and CDR2 is YENEEA. Trimming removed 1 base from V and 6 bases from J; junction bases left unmatched: 5. This CDR3 reads CASSLGGTSINEQFF. The covered CDR3 bases are TGTGCCAGCAGCTTAGGCGGGACTAGTATCAATGAG. The full variable domain, in which reference TRBV11-3 and TRBJ2-1 provide the parts outside the CDR3, is EAGVVQSPRYKIIEKKQPVAFWCNPISGHNTLYWYLQNLGQGPELLIRYENEEAVDDSQLPKDRFSAERLKGVDSTLKIQPAELGDSAVYLCASSLGGTSINEQFFGPGTRLTVL.

CDR3 sequence reads: CSAKEGQGAYEQYF. CDR3 DNA (partial): TGCAGTGCCAAAGAGGGGCAGGGGGCCTACGAG. The chain has TRBV20-1 and TRBJ2-7; 7 bases align to TRBD1. The read ends 3 residues shy of where the CDR3 ends; the end is completed using the germline J gene. The CDR3 is 14 amino acids. Germline V gives CDR1 DFQATT, CDR2 SNEGSKA (reference sequence). Trimming at V came to 6 bases and at J to 2 bases, leaving 10 bases not matched to a gene.

With respect to this clone: The read comes to an end 3 residues before the CDR3 does, leaving the germline J gene to fill in the end. This sequence joins TRBV7-6 and TRBJ1-2; TRBD1 matches at 9 bases. The J segment lost 0 bases and the V segment lost 4 bases, leaving 3 bases of the junction unmatched. The CDR3 spans 15 residues. The germline CDR1 and CDR2 sequences are SGHVS and FNYEAQ. The CDR3: CASSSNRGPNYGYTF. The CDR3 DNA, read in part, is TGTGCCAGCAGCTCCAACAGGGGGCCTAACTATGGC. Variable domain in full (rest from reference TRBV7-6 and TRBJ1-2): GAGVSQSPRYKVTKRGQDVALRCDPISGHVSLYWYRQALGQGPEFLTYFNYEAQQDKSGLPNDRFSAERPEGSISTLTIQRTEQRDSAMYRCASSSNRGPNYGYTFGSGTRLTVV.

As to this clone: The read ends 3 residues shy of where the CDR3 ends; the end is completed using the germline J gene. The chain is built from TRBV27 and TRBJ2-3, with 10 bases aligning to TRBD1. V was pared by 7 bases and J by 1 base, with 2 bases of the junction left unmatched. In germline, CDR1 is MNHEY, CDR2 SMNVEV (reference sequence). The CDR3 is 14 amino acids. The CDR3 bases that were read are TGTGCCAGCACAGACAGGGGGCGCACAGATACG. It translates to CASTDRGRTDT. The full CDR3 is CASTDRGRTDTQYF.

CDR3: CATSDGQLETQYF. The covered CDR3 bases are TGTGCCACCAGTGATGGACAGTTAGAGACC. The V gene is TRBV24-1, the J gene TRBJ2-5; possible D gene TRBD1, 6 bases. Coverage ceases 3 residues before the CDR3 finishes, and the germline J gene fills in the end. The CDR3 has 13 amino acids. Trimming removed 3 bases at V and 4 bases at J, with 8 bases between. Germline V CDR1 and CDR2: KGHDR, SFDVKD.

Comment on this clone: Read data end 3 residues before the CDR3 end; the end is taken from the germline J gene. The J gene is TRBJ2-3, the V gene TRBV20-1; 12 bases agree with TRBD2. CDR3 length: 17 amino acids. The V and J ends lost 5 bases and 0 bases, in that order; junction bases with no gene match: 9. From germline, CDR1 is DFQATT and CDR2 SNEGSKA (reference sequence). The CDR3 sequence: CSAGTSGGTTSTDTQYF. The part of the CDR3 DNA that was read is TGCAGTGCTGGAACTAGCGGGGGGACCACTAGCACAGATACG.

A note on this clone: Coverage ceases 3 residues before the CDR3 finishes, and the germline J gene fills in the end. The chain employs TRBV19 and TRBJ1-1; 8 bases agree with TRBD1. The germline V gene encodes CDR1 LNHDA and CDR2 SQIVND (reference sequence). Unmatched junction bases numbered 4, after V lost 6 bases and J lost 7 bases. The CDR3 loop spans 12 amino acids. The covered CDR3 bases are TGTGCCAGTAGGGACAGGGTCGGTGAA. It codes for CASRDRVGE. The whole CDR3 protein is CASRDRVGEAFF.

For this clone: Read data end 3 residues before the CDR3 end; the end is taken from the germline J gene. The rearrangement joins TRBV2 to TRBJ2-5, with TRBD1 identical over 7 bases. CDR3 length equals 14 residues. The V and J ends lost 6 bases and 0 bases, in that order; junction bases with no gene match: 4. The germline V gene has CDR1 SNHLY and CDR2 FYNNEI. The CDR3 protein is CASRGTDYQETQYF. CDR3 bases read: TGTGCCAGCAGAGGGACAGATTACCAAGAGACC.

A remark on this clone: The read falls 3 residues short of the CDR3 end, and the missing part is taken from the germline J gene. The chain recombines TRBV7-2 with TRBJ1-3, with D tentatively TRBD1 (5 bases). This CDR3 has 15 amino acids. V was pared by 5 bases and J by 6 bases, with 17 bases between. Per the germline V gene, CDR1 is SGHTA and CDR2 is FQGNSA. CDR3 residues: CASSLRGDAQNTIYF. The covered CDR3 bases are TGTGCCAGCAGCCTCCGGGGGGATGCCCAAAACACC.

Notes on this clone: The CDR3 end falls 3 residues outside the read, so it is completed with the germline J gene. The rearrangement uses TRBV2 and TRBJ1-1; maybe TRBD1 (5 bases). The length of the CDR3 is 14 residues. V lost 6 bases and J 1 base, leaving 12 bases between the germline ends. Germline V lookup: CDR1 SNHLY, CDR2 FYNNEI. CDR3 DNA (partial): TGTGCCAGCAGACTCCGGGACTGGAACACTGAA. Translation: CASRLRDWNTE. The CDR3, in full, reads CASRLRDWNTEAFF.